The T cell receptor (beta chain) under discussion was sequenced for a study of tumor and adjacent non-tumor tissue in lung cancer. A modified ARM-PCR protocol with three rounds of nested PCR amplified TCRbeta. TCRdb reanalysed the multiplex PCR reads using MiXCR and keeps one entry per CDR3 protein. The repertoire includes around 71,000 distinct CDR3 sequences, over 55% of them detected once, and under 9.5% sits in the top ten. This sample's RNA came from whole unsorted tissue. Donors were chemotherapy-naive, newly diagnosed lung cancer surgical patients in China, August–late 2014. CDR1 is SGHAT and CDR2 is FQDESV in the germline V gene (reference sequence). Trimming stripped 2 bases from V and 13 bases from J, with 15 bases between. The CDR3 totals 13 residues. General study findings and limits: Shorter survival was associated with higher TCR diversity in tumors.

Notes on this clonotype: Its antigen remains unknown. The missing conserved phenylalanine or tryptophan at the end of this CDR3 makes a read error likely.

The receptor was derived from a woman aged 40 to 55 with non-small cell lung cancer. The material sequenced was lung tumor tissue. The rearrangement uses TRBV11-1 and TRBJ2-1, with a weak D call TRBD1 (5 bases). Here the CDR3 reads CASSLHRRWDQFL. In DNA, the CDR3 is TGTGCCAGCAGCTTACACAGGAGATGGGATCAGTTCCTT.